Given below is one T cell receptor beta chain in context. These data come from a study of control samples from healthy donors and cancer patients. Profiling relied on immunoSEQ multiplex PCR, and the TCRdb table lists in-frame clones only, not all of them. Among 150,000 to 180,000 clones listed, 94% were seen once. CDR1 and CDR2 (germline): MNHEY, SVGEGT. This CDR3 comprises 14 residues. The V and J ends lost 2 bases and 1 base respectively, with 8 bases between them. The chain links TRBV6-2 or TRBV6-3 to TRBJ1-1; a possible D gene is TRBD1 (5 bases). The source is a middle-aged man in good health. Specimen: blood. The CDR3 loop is CASSYGGRNTEAFF. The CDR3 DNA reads TGTGCCAGCAGTTACGGGGGTAGGAACACTGAAGCTTTCTTT.